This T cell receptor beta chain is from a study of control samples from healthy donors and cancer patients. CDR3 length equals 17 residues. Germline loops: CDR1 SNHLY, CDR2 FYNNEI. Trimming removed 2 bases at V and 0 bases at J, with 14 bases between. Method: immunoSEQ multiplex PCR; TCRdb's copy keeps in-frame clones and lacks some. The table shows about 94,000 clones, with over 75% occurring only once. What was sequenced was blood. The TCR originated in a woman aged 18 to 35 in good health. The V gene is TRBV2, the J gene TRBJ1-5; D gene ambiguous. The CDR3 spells CASSEISAGFSNQPQHF. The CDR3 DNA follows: TGTGCCAGCAGTGAAATAAGTGCTGGGTTTAGCAATCAGCCCCAGCATTTT.